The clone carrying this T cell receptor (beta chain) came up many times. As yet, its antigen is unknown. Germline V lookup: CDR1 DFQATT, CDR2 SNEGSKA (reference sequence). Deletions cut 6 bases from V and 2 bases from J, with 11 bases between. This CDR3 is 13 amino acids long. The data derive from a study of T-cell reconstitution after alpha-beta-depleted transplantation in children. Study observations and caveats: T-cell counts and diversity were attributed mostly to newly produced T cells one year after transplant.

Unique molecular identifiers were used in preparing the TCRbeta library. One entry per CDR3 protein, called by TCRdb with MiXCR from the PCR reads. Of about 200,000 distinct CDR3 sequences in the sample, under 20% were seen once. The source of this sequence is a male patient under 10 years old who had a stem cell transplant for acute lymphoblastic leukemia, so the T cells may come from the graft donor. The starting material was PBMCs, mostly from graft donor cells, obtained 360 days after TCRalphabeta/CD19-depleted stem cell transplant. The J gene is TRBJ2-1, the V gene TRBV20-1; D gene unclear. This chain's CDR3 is CSAPTTTYNEQFF. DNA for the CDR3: TGCAGTGCCCCTACAACCACCTACAATGAGCAGTTCTTC.